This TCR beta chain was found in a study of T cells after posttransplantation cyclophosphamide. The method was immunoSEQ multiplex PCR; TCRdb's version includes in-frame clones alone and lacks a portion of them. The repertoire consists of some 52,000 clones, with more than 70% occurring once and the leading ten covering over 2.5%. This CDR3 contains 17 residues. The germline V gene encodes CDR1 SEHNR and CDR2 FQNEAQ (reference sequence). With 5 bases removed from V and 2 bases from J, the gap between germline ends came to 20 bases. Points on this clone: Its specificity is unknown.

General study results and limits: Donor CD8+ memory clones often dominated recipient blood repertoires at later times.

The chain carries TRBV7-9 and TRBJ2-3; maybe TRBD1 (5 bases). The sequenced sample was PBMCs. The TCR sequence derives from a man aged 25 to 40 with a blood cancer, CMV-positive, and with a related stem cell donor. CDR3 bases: TGTGCCAGCAGCGGGAAGGGGCAAAGGGGTTTCACAGATACGCAGTATTTT. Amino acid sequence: CASSGKGQRGFTDTQYF.